This T cell receptor (beta chain) was sequenced during a study of immune cell composition in non-small cell lung cancer. Study-wide results and limits: Squamous lung tumours showed higher top 10 clone scores and clonality than adenocarcinomas.

Frozen unsorted single-cell suspensions supplied the genomic DNA. This clone has a handful of counts. The antigen remains undetermined. Generated by immunoSEQ multiplex PCR, the TCRdb table keeps only in-frame clones and is missing some. The table records some 2,400 clones, roughly four fifths of them present only once. Germline CDR1 is LNHDA and CDR2 is SQIVND (reference sequence). The length of the CDR3 is 14 residues. With 2 bases removed from V and 3 bases from J, the gap between germline ends came to 10 bases. The specimen was lung tumor tissue. The clonotype comes from a human donor with non-small cell lung cancer. The rearrangement joins TRBV19 to TRBJ1-1, with D perhaps matching TRBD1 (5 bases). Here the CDR3 DNA reads TGTGCCAGTAGTATACAGGGCCGGGACACTGAAGCTTTCTTT. Residues: CASSIQGRDTEAFF.